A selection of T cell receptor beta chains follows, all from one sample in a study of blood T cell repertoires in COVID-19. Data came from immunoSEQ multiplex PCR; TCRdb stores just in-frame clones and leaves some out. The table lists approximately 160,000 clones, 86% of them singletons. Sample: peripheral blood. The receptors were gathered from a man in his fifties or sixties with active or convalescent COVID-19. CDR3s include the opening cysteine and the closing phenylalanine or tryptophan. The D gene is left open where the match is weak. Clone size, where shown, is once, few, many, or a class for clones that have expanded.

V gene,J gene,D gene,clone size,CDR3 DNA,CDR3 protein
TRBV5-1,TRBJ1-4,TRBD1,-,TGCGCCAGCAGCGGCCGGGACAGCCTTAATGAAAAACTGTTTTTT,CASSGRDSLNEKLFF
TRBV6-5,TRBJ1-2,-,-,TGTGCCAGCGGCGGGTCGCGTGGCTACACCTTC,CASGGSRGYTF
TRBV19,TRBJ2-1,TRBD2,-,TGTGCCAGTAGTATAGTAGGCGGGGGGCCTTACAATGAGCAGTTCTTC,CASSIVGGGPYNEQFF
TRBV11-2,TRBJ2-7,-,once,TGTGCCAGCAGCAAAACCTCTTGGCCCCCACTACACGAGCAGTACTTC,CASSKTSWPPLHEQYF
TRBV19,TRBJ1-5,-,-,TGTGCCAGTAGTTTGGCAGACAATCAGCCCCAGCATTTT,CASSLADNQPQHF
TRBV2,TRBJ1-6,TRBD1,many,TGTGCCAGCGTCTGGGACAGGGGAGAGAATTCACCCCTCCACTTT,CASVWDRGENSPLHF
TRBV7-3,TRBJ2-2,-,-,TGTGCCAGCAGCAACAGGACCACCGGGGAGCTGTTTTTT,CASSNRTTGELFF
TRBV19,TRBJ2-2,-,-,TGTGCCAGTAGTCTCCGAAACAGATACACTCTCCTACCGAACACCGGGGAGCTGTTTTTT,CASSLRNRYTLLPNTGELFF
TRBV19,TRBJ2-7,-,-,TGTGCCAGTAGTATGAGACTACTCTCAAAGGACGAGCAGTACTTC,CASSMRLLSKDEQYF
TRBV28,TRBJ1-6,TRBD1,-,TGTGCCAGCGCCCCCAACGTCAGGGGGTATTCACCCCTCCACTTT,CASAPNVRGYSPLHF
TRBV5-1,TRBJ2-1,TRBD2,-,TGCGCCAGCAGCTTCCAATTAATCGGACTAGCGGGATTCAATGAGCAGTTCTTC,CASSFQLIGLAGFNEQFF
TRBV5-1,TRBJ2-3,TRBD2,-,TGCGCCAGCAGCCCAAGGACTAGCGGGGTTGGAGATACGCAGTATTTT,CASSPRTSGVGDTQYF
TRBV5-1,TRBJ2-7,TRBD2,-,TGCGCCAGCAGTTACTCACCCCGATGGTCTAGCGGGGGGAGGAACGAGCAGTACTTC,CASSYSPRWSSGGRNEQYF
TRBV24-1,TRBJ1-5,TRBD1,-,TGTGCCACCAGTGCCCAGCCTGGGACAGAAGGTGGATTAGCCCAGCATTTT,CATSAQPGTEGGLAQHF
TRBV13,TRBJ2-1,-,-,TGTGCCAGCAGCTTTTTTGGGACTCCGGTGATGGGGGAGCAGTTCTTC,CASSFFGTPVMGEQFF
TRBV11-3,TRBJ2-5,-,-,TGTGCCAGCAGCTCGAACTTACAAGAGACCCAGTACTTC,CASSSNLQETQYF
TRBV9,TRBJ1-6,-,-,TGTGCCAGCAGCGTTCGGGCGGACAGCTCACCCCTCCACTTT,CASSVRADSSPLHF
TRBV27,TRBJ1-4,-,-,TGTGCCAGCGCTAGTGGAATTCCAATGAAAGAACTGTTTTTT,CASASGIPMKELFF
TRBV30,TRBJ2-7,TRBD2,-,TGTGCCTGGAGTGTACGTGGCGGGAGAATTTGGGCTCGGTACGAGCAGTACTTC,CAWSVRGGRIWARYEQYF
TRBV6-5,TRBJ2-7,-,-,TGTGCCAGCAGACCCCTCAGGACATCCTCCTACGAGCAGTACTTC,CASRPLRTSSYEQYF
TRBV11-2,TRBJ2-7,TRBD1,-,TGTGCCAGCAGCTTGGACAGGGGTCTGTACGAGCAGTACTTC,CASSLDRGLYEQYF
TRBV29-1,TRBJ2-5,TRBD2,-,TGCAGCGTTGCCAAGGGACTAGTACGGGAGACCCAGTACTTC,CSVAKGLVRETQYF
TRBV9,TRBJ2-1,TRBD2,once,TGTGCCAGCAGCCCCCGCCCACTAGCGGGGGGGGAGGATGTGCAGTTCTTC,CASSPRPLAGGEDVQFF